This T cell receptor beta chain is drawn from a study of early T cells in non-severe SARS-CoV-2 infection. Study at large: Sequencing of unsorted whole blood was done on bulk RNA, leaving chains unpaired.

This clonotype turned up a few times. Unique molecular identifier tags were affixed to discrete cDNA molecules. A single record per CDR3 protein comes from TCRdb applying MiXCR to the 5' RACE reads. Of fewer than 75,000 distinct CDR3 sequences listed, roughly 18% were seen once; the top ten hold approximately 9%. Trimming at V came to 3 bases and at J to 1 base, leaving 3 bases not matched to a gene. The CDR3 extends over 15 amino acids. CDR1 is LGHNA and CDR2 is YSLEER in the germline V gene. This receptor was obtained from an adult who was a healthcare worker with PCR-confirmed SARS-CoV-2 infection or an uninfected control (not recorded which). Here the sequenced sample was whole blood, taken at baseline. This rearrangement joins TRBV4-3 to TRBJ2-1; 7 nucleotides match TRBD2. The CDR3 reads CASSQREGSYNEQFF. In nucleotides, the CDR3 is TGCGCCAGCAGCCAGAGGGAGGGTTCCTACAATGAGCAGTTCTTC.